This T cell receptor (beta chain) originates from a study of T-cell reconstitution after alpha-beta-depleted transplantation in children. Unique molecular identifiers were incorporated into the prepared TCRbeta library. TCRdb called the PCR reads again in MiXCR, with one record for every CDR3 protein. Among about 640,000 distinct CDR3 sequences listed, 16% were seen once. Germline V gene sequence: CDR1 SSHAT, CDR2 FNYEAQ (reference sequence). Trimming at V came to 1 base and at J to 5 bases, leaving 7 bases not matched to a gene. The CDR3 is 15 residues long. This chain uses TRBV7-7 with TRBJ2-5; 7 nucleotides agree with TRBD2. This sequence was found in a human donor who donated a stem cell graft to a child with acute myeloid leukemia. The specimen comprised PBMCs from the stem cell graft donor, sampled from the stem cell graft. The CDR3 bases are TGTGCCAGCAGCTTAGGCCGTCAGGGAGGGGAGACCCAGTACTTC. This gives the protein CASSLGRQGGETQYF.